This section outlines one TCR beta chain sequence together with its context. These data originate in a study of blood T cell repertoires in COVID-19. As for the study in general: T cells, B-cell-depleted T cells, or PBMCs supplied cDNA or gDNA.

Some clones are missing from TCRdb's copy, which holds only in-frame ones; the method was immunoSEQ multiplex PCR. The sample carries approximately 260,000 clones, roughly 80% recorded once. The participants were between about 18 and 90 years old and came from some 23 US areas. Participant reports of clinical history set cohort assignment. The material sequenced was PBMCs or T cells enriched from blood (not recorded which). This clonotype originated in a man aged 50-59 years who had recovered from COVID-19.

DNA for the CDR3: TGTGCCAGCAGCGTAGCACAGGGGGCGGGTGAGCAGTACTTC. This translates into CASSVAQGAGEQYF. This rearrangement joins TRBV9 to TRBJ2-7, with 9 positions matching TRBD1. The V gene's germline CDR1 is SGDLS and CDR2 YYNGEE. This CDR3 is 14 amino acids long. Germline trimming cut 0 bases from V and 7 bases from J; bases unmatched to any gene: 5.